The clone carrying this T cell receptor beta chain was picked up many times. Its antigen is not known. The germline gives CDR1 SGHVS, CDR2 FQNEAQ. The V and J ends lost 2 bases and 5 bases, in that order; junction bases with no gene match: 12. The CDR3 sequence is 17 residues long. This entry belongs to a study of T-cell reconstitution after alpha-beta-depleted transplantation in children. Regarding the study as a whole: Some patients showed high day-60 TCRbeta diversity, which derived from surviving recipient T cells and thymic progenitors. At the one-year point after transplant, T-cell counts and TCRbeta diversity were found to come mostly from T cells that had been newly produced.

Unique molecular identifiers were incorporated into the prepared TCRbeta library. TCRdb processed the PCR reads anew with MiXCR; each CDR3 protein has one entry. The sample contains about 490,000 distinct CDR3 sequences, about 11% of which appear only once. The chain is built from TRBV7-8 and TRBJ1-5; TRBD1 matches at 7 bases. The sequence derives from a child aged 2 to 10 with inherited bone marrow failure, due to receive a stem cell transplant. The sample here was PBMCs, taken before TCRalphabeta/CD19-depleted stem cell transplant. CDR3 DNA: TGTGCCAGCAGCTTACGGGGGGACAGCGGGGTAGATCAGCCCCAGCATTTT. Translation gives CASSLRGDSGVDQPQHF.